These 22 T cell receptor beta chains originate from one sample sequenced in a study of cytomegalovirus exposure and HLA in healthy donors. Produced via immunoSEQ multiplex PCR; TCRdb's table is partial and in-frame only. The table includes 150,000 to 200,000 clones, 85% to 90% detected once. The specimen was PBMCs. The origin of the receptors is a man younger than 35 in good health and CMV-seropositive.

The CDR3 loop reads CASSSTLAGANEQFF. The CDR3 nucleotides read TGTGCCAGCAGCTCAACCTTAGCGGGGGCTAATGAGCAGTTCTTC. This chain joins TRBV7-6 and TRBJ2-1; 9 bases map to TRBD2. The trim removed 4 bases at V and 7 bases at J, leaving 8 bases unmatched. CDR3 length equals 15 residues. Per germline, CDR1 SGHVS and CDR2 FNYEAQ.

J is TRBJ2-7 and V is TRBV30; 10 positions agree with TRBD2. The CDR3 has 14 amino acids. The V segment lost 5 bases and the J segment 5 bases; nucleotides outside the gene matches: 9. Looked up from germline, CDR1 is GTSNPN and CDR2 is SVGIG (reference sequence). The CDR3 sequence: CAWAKTSGRDEQYF. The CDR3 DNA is TGTGCCTGGGCCAAGACTAGCGGGCGTGACGAGCAGTACTTC.

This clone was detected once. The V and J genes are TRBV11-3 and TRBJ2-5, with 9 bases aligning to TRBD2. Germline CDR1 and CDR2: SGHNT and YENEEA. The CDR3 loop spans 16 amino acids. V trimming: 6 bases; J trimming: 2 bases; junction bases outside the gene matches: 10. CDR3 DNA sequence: TGTGCCAGCAGTAAAAATAGCGGGAGCTATCAAGAGACCCAGTACTTC. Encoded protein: CASSKNSGSYQETQYF.

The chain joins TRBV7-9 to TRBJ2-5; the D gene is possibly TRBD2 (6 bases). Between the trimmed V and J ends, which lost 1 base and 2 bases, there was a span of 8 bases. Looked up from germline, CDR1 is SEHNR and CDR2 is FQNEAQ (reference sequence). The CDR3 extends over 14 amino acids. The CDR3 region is CASSLVGGQETQYF. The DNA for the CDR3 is TGTGCCAGCAGCTTAGTGGGAGGACAAGAGACCCAGTACTTC.

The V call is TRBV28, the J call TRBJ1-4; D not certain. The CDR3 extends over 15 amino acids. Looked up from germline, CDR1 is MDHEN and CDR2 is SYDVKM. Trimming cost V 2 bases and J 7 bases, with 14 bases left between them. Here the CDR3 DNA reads TGTGCCAGCAGTTTAGGTCGGACTTTTGGTGAAAAACTGTTTTTT. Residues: CASSLGRTFGEKLFF.

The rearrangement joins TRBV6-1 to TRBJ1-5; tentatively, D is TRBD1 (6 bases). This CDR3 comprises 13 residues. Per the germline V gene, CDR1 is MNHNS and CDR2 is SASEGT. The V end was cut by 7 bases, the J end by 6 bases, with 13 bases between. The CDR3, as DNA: TGTGCCAGCACACAGGGCGTCTTTCAGCCCCAGCATTTT. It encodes CASTQGVFQPQHF.

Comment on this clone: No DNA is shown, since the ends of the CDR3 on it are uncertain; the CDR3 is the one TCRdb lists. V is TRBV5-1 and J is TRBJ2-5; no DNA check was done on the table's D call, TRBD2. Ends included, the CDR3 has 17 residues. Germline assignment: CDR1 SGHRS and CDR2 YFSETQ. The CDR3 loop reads CASSTGLAGYFGETQYF.

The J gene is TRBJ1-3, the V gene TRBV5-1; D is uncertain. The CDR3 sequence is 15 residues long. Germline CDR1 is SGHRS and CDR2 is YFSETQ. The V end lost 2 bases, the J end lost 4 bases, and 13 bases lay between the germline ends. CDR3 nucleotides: TGCGCCAGCAGCTTAACTAGGGCTAAGGGAAACACCATATATTTT. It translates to CASSLTRAKGNTIYF.

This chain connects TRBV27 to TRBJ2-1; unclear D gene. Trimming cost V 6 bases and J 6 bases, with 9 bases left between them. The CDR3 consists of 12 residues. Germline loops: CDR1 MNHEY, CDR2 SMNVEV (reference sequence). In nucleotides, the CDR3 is TGTGCCAGCAGACTCGGCGGCAATGAGCAGTTCTTC. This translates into CASRLGGNEQFF.

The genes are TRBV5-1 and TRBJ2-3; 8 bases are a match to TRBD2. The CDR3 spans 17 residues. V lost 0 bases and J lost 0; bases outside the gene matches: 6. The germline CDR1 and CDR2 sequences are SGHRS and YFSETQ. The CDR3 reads CASSLAGLAFSTDTQYF. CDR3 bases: TGCGCCAGCAGCTTGGCCGGACTAGCCTTTAGCACAGATACGCAGTATTTT.

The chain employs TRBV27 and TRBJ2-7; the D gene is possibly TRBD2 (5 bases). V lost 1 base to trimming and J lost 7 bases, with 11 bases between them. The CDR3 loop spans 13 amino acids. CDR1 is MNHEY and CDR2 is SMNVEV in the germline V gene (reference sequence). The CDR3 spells CASSLWGAREQYF. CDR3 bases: TGTGCCAGCAGTTTATGGGGAGCTAGAGAGCAGTACTTC.

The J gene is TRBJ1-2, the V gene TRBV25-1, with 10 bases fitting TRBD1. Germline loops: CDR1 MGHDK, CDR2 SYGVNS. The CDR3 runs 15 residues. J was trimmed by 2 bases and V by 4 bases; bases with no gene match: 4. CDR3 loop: CASSAGQGPNYGYTF. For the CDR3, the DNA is TGTGCCAGCAGTGCGGGACAGGGGCCGAACTATGGCTACACCTTC.

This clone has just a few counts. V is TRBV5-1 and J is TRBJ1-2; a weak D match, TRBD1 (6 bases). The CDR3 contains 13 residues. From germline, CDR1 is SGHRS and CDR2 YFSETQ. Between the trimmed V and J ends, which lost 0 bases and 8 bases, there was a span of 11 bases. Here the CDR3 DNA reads TGCGCCAGCAGCTTGGAGGGGGATACGGGCTACACCTTC. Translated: CASSLEGDTGYTF.

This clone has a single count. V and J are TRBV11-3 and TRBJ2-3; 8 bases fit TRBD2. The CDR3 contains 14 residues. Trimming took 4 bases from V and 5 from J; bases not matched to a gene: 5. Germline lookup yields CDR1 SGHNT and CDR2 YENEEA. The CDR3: CASSSRGGIDTQYF. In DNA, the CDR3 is TGTGCCAGCAGCTCTCGGGGGGGGATAGATACGCAGTATTTT.

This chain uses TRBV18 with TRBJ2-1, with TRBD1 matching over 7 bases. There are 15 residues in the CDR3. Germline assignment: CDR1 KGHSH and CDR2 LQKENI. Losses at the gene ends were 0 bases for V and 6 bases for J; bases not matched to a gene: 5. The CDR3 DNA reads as TGTGCCAGCTCACCACCTCGGGACAGTGGCAATGAGCAGTTCTTC. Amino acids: CASSPPRDSGNEQFF.

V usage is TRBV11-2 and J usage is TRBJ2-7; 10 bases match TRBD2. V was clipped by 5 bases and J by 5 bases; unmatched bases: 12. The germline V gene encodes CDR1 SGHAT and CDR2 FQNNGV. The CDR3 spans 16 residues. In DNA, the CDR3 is TGTGCCAGCAGCCCCCCCCCAGCGGGAGGGCCGAACGAGCAGTACTTC. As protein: CASSPPPAGGPNEQYF.

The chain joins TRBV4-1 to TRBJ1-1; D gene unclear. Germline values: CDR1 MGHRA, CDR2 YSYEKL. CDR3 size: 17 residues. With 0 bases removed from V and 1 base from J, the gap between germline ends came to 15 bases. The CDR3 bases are TGCGCCAGCAGCCAAGAAAGTTTGCATCCAGGGAACACTGAAGCTTTCTTT. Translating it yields CASSQESLHPGNTEAFF.

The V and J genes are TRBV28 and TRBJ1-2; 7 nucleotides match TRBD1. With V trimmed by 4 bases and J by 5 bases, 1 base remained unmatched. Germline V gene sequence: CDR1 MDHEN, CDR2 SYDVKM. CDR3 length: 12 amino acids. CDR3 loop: CASSSGQYGYTF. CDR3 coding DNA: TGTGCCAGCAGTTCGGGACAGTATGGCTACACCTTC.

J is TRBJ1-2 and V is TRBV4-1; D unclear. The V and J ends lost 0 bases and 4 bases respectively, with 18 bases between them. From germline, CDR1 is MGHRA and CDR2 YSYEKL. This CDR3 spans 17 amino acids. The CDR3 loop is CASSQDITAQSFYGYTF. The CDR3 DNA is TGCGCCAGCAGCCAAGATATTACAGCCCAGTCTTTCTATGGCTACACCTTC.

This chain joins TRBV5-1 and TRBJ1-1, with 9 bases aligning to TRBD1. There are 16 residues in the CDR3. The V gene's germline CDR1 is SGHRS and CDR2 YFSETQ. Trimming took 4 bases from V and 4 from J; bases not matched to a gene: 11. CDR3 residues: CASSLIQGAFFTEAFF. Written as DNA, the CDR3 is TGCGCCAGCAGCCTTATACAGGGGGCTTTTTTCACTGAAGCTTTCTTT.

CDR3 nucleotide sequence: TGCAGCGTTGGGGCCCCCGAGGGAGGGAGGTACACCGGGGAGCTGTTTTTT. This gives the protein CSVGAPEGGRYTGELFF. V and J are TRBV29-1 and TRBJ2-2; 7 nucleotides match TRBD2. The CDR3 is 17 residues long. J lost 3 bases, V lost 4 bases, and 14 bases had no gene match. Germline V lookup: CDR1 SQVTM, CDR2 ANQGSEA.

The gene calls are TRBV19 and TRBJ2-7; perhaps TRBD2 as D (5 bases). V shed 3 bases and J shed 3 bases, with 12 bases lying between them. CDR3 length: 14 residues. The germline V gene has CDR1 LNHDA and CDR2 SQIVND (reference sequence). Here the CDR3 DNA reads TGTGCCAGTAGTATCGGAGGACCATTCTACGAGCAGTACTTC. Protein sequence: CASSIGGPFYEQYF.